The rows below give T cell receptor beta chains drawn from one sample of a study of blood T cell repertoires in COVID-19. The data were produced by immunoSEQ multiplex PCR, yet TCRdb's version contains in-frame clones alone and is incomplete. The sample carries around 78,000 clones, about 88% recorded once. Sequencing input: peripheral blood. These receptors all come from a human donor in a cohort sampled during active COVID-19. The conserved cysteine and the conserved F or W are not part of the CDR3 here.

CDR3	V	J
ASNLAGGSYNEQF	TRBV2	TRBJ2-1
ASSRGVYGYT	TRBV19	TRBJ1-2
ASSEGLGSHSNQPQH	TRBV2	TRBJ1-5
ASSARRSGRSNTGELF	TRBV9	TRBJ2-2
ASTTGRNTEAF	TRBV3-1/TRBV3-2	TRBJ1-1
ASSPQGAYEQY	TRBV7-9	TRBJ2-7
ASSIPRSGGAHEQY	TRBV19	TRBJ2-7
ASGDRDRAYEQY	TRBV6-5	TRBJ2-7
ASRGDSNTGELF	TRBV2	TRBJ2-2
ASSFKTSYGYT	TRBV5-4	TRBJ1-2
ASSPDKNYEQY	TRBV7-6	TRBJ2-7
ASVRLAGAGTGELF	TRBV5-1	TRBJ2-2
ASSRTSGGAVGEQY	TRBV7-2	TRBJ2-7
ASRDTNTEAF	TRBV5-1	TRBJ1-1
ATSSEGGYYGYT	TRBV15	TRBJ1-2
ASGLVPNTDTQY	TRBV12-5	TRBJ2-3
SVYYRLGDEQF	TRBV29-1	TRBJ2-1
ASSPLAGEETQY	TRBV18	TRBJ2-5
ASRTGRNTEAF	TRBV6-5	TRBJ1-1
SVLGRT	TRBV20-1	TRBJ1-2
ASSLAGNYGYT	TRBV19	TRBJ1-2
ASSFGQGTYGYT	TRBV5-1	TRBJ1-2
ASSQNRQETQY	TRBV27	TRBJ2-5
ASSQVVTGEDDEQF	TRBV4-2	TRBJ2-1
ASSSMDIGNEKLF	TRBV10-2	TRBJ1-4
ASSPIASPPNEQF	TRBV6-6	TRBJ2-1
ASSQQGSLADSYNEQF	TRBV14	TRBJ2-1
ASSPAPGLAGEETQY	TRBV19	TRBJ2-5
ASSLEAGDPYEQY	TRBV13	TRBJ2-7
ASSLSQGQDNEQF	TRBV27	TRBJ2-1
ASSRGTSGNGETQY	TRBV7-6	TRBJ2-5
SVEDASGGPPYEQY	TRBV29-1	TRBJ2-7
ASSLNPGAGKVYEQY	TRBV11-2	TRBJ2-7
ASSPTYLERGETQY	TRBV5-1	TRBJ2-5
ASSLGPRQTGTTYEQY	TRBV5-1	TRBJ2-7
ASSLDSYYEQY	TRBV13	TRBJ2-7
AWSSGQANYEQY	TRBV30	TRBJ2-7
ASSALQGNTEAF	TRBV9	TRBJ1-1